These T cell receptor beta chains were read from a single sample in a study of stem cell transplantation in POMP-related autoinflammatory disease. Assay: immunoSEQ multiplex PCR; the TCRdb copy retains only in-frame clones and omits some. This sample yields tens of thousands of clones, of which around 90% are seen a single time; 0.66% belongs to the top ten. Sequencing was performed on CD4+ T cells from PBMCs, taken after stem cell transplantation. The receptor set was obtained from a human patient with POMP-related autoinflammation and immune dysregulation (PRAID). Some T cells may be supplied by the graft donor. The CDR3 runs from the conserved cysteine through the conserved F or W.

V gene: TRBV7-9; J gene: TRBJ1-6; CDR3 protein: CASSTGGSSYNSPLHF
V gene: TRBV28; J gene: TRBJ1-6; CDR3 protein: CASSEPGLTLHLHF
V gene: TRBV5-5; J gene: TRBJ2-5; CDR3 protein: CASSLLPQGGETQYF
V gene: TRBV10-2; J gene: TRBJ2-2; CDR3 protein: CASVRTTTGELFF
V gene: TRBV30; J gene: TRBJ2-2; CDR3 protein: CAWRRDRGRTGELFF
V gene: TRBV27; J gene: TRBJ1-5; CDR3 protein: CASSPNRGQPQHF
V gene: TRBV10-3; J gene: TRBJ2-1; CDR3 protein: CAISEARDSGEQFF
V gene: TRBV7-9; J gene: TRBJ2-5; CDR3 protein: CASSEQGEGETQYF
V gene: TRBV6-5; J gene: TRBJ2-5; CDR3 protein: CASTNRVETQYF
V gene: TRBV6-4; J gene: TRBJ2-1; CDR3 protein: CASKRLAGPSMDEQFF
V gene: TRBV10-3; J gene: TRBJ2-5; CDR3 protein: CAIARPGEETQYF
V gene: TRBV27; J gene: TRBJ2-5; CDR3 protein: CASSSLLFGETQYF
V gene: TRBV6-5; J gene: TRBJ1-1; CDR3 protein: CASGRLNTEAFF
V gene: TRBV6-4; J gene: TRBJ1-1; CDR3 protein: CASSDGRGNTEAFF
V gene: TRBV28; J gene: TRBJ2-1; CDR3 protein: CASWTGTGIYNEQFF
V gene: TRBV5-1; J gene: TRBJ1-2; CDR3 protein: CASSWMDRGQGYGYTF
V gene: TRBV18; J gene: TRBJ2-2; CDR3 protein: CASSQILADNTGELFF
V gene: TRBV7-9; J gene: TRBJ1-3; CDR3 protein: CASSFYREPSGNTIYF
V gene: TRBV2; J gene: TRBJ2-1; CDR3 protein: CASSEAGVDPEQFF
V gene: TRBV5-6; J gene: TRBJ1-3; CDR3 protein: CASSLRRNGNTIYF
V gene: TRBV30; J gene: TRBJ2-6; CDR3 protein: CASSPLPARSSGANVLTF
V gene: TRBV24-1; J gene: TRBJ2-7; CDR3 protein: CATSDSDYEQYF
V gene: TRBV10-3; J gene: TRBJ1-3; CDR3 protein: CAISKDRSLSGNTIYF
V gene: TRBV7-8; J gene: TRBJ2-1; CDR3 protein: CASSLEAGASYNEQFF
V gene: TRBV7-9; J gene: TRBJ2-3; CDR3 protein: CASSLGISTDTQYF
V gene: TRBV6-5; J gene: TRBJ1-1; CDR3 protein: CASTKGRVSEAFF
V gene: TRBV24-1; J gene: TRBJ2-3; CDR3 protein: CATSDTGDTQYF
V gene: TRBV4-1; J gene: TRBJ1-2; CDR3 protein: CASSQAGGYWGYTF
V gene: TRBV6-5; J gene: TRBJ2-5; CDR3 protein: CASSDSSGSGETQYF